These 19 T cell receptor beta chains share one sample of origin, sequenced in a study of cytomegalovirus exposure and HLA in healthy donors. The PCR employed 60 Vbeta primers together with 13 Jbeta primers. Assay: immunoSEQ multiplex PCR; the TCRdb copy retains only in-frame clones and omits some. The data hold some 150,000 clones, with about four fifths observed a single time. The sample comprised PBMCs. The receptors shown here come from a man aged 45-65 years in good health and CMV-seropositive.

The chain uses TRBV6-4 and TRBJ2-1; 10 bases map to TRBD2. This CDR3 has 16 amino acids. V was pared by 5 bases and J by 2 bases, with 6 bases of the junction left unmatched. CDR1 MRHNA and CDR2 SNTAGT come from the germline V gene. The CDR3 sequence is CASSYQAGGTYNEQFF. CDR3 bases: TGTGCCAGCAGTTATCAAGCGGGAGGGACCTACAATGAGCAGTTCTTC.

CDR3 nucleotide sequence: TGTGCCAGCAGCCCCGGGACTAGCTTGGCAGATACGCAGTATTTT. It yields the protein CASSPGTSLADTQYF. V is TRBV5-4 and J is TRBJ2-3; 9 bases align to TRBD2. The V segment lost 4 bases and the J segment 4 bases; nucleotides outside the gene matches: 7. This CDR3 spans 15 amino acids. Germline V gene sequence: CDR1 SGHNT, CDR2 YYREEE (reference sequence).

The rearrangement uses TRBV7-2 and TRBJ2-7, with 8 positions matching TRBD1. This CDR3 has 15 residues. Germline-derived CDR1 and CDR2 are SGHTA and FQGNSA. The trim removed 2 bases at V and 5 bases at J, leaving 8 bases unmatched. The CDR3 spells CASSLYTRGQDEQYF. DNA of the CDR3: TGTGCCAGCAGCTTATACACCAGGGGGCAAGACGAGCAGTACTTC.

The chain employs TRBV6-5 and TRBJ1-1, with TRBD1 as a possible D gene (5 bases). The CDR3 runs to 14 residues. Germline lookup yields CDR1 MNHEY and CDR2 SVGAGI. V lost 7 bases, J lost 1 base, and 13 bases lay in between. CDR3 residues: CASKGLDPNTEAFF. The CDR3 bases are TGTGCCAGCAAGGGGTTGGACCCGAACACTGAAGCTTTCTTT.

The chain carries TRBV2 and TRBJ2-5; TRBD1 is a possible D gene (6 bases). Trimming stripped 6 bases from V and 1 base from J, with 12 bases between. Germline V gene sequence: CDR1 SNHLY, CDR2 FYNNEI. CDR3 length equals 14 residues. The CDR3 coding sequence is TGTGCCAGCAGATACCGGGACATCCAAGAGACCCAGTACTTC. As protein: CASRYRDIQETQYF.

This chain connects TRBV28 to TRBJ2-2; D might be TRBD1 (6 bases). Germline values: CDR1 MDHEN, CDR2 SYDVKM. Trimming pared 3 bases from V and 4 bases from J, leaving 9 bases between. The CDR3 length is 14 residues. In DNA, the CDR3 is TGTGCCAGCAGTTTGGGGGCTGGCACCGGGGAGCTGTTTTTT. The encoded protein is CASSLGAGTGELFF.

Turning to this clone: The same CDR3 also results from other DNA sequences found in this sample. The rearrangement links TRBV5-1 to TRBJ1-5; 7 nucleotides line up with TRBD1. J was trimmed by 2 bases and V by 4 bases; bases with no gene match: 3. Looked up from germline, CDR1 is SGHRS and CDR2 is YFSETQ. The CDR3 loop spans 14 amino acids. CDR3 nucleotides: TGCGCCAGCAGCCGCCAGGGGGGCAATCAGCCCCAGCATTTT. Translating it yields CASSRQGGNQPQHF.

V is TRBV18 and J is TRBJ2-1; 12 bases agree with TRBD2. Per the germline V gene, CDR1 is KGHSH and CDR2 is LQKENI. With 3 bases clipped from V and 8 bases from J, the junction kept 8 bases outside the gene matches. The CDR3 runs to 16 residues. CDR3 sequence reads: CASSPRLAGVSDEQFF. Here the CDR3 DNA reads TGTGCCAGCTCACCGCGACTAGCGGGAGTCTCTGATGAGCAGTTCTTC.

Only one count was recorded for this clone. The sample contains more than one DNA sequence encoding this CDR3. V and J are TRBV19 and TRBJ2-7; D unclear. The CDR3 loop spans 11 amino acids. Germline loops: CDR1 LNHDA, CDR2 SQIVND (reference sequence). Deletions cut 6 bases from V and 1 base from J, with 4 bases between. Here the CDR3 reads CASSSSYEQYF. CDR3 DNA: TGTGCCAGTAGCTCTTCCTACGAGCAGTACTTC.

J is TRBJ2-7 and V is TRBV11-2; D remains unclear. Germline V gives CDR1 SGHAT, CDR2 FQNNGV. The CDR3 is 12 residues long. V was trimmed by 3 bases and J by 5 bases, leaving 8 bases between them. The CDR3 sequence: CASSFLQNEQYF. The CDR3 DNA sequence: TGTGCCAGCAGCTTTCTACAGAACGAGCAGTACTTC.

This chain uses TRBV6-1 with TRBJ2-7; 8 bases fit TRBD2. Germline CDR1 reads MNHNS; CDR2 reads SASEGT. The J segment lost 0 bases and the V segment lost 7 bases, leaving 8 bases of the junction unmatched. The CDR3 consists of 15 residues. The CDR3 DNA reads TGTGCCAGCACCCCTCGCAGCGGGGGCTCCTACGAGCAGTACTTC. Amino acid sequence: CASTPRSGGSYEQYF.

The chain couples TRBV11-2 to TRBJ2-7; 9 bases agree with TRBD1. The germline gives CDR1 SGHAT, CDR2 FQNNGV. CDR3 size: 13 residues. V dropped 5 bases and J dropped 5; count of bases not matched to a gene: 4. The CDR3 here is CASSPRTGDEQYF. In DNA, the CDR3 is TGTGCCAGCAGCCCCCGGACAGGGGACGAGCAGTACTTC. Full variable domain (rest looked up from reference TRBV11-2 and TRBJ2-7): EAGVAQSPRYKIIEKRQSVAFWCNPISGHATLYWYQQILGQGPKLLIQFQNNGVVDDSQLPKDRFSAERLKGVDSTLKIQPAKLEDSAVYLCASSPRTGDEQYFGPGTRLTVT.

This sequence joins TRBV28 and TRBJ1-5; 10 bases are shared with TRBD1. CDR1 and CDR2 (germline): MDHEN, SYDVKM. J lost 7 bases, V lost 6 bases, and 9 bases had no gene match. CDR3 length: 15 amino acids. The CDR3 protein is CASRTGQGYYQPQHF. The CDR3 DNA is TGTGCCAGCAGAACGGGACAGGGGTACTACCAGCCCCAGCATTTT.

This chain connects TRBV29-1 to TRBJ2-1, with TRBD2 as a possible D gene (5 bases). This CDR3 comprises 12 residues. The germline gives CDR1 SQVTM, CDR2 ANQGSEA. V was trimmed by 1 base and J by 8 bases, leaving 9 bases between them. The CDR3 DNA follows: TGCAGCGTTGAAGGTGATAGCGATGAGCAGTTCTTC. Residues: CSVEGDSDEQFF.

This chain links TRBV7-3 with TRBJ2-7, with TRBD1 as a possible D gene (6 bases). The germline gives CDR1 SGHTA, CDR2 FQGTGA. CDR3 length: 13 amino acids. V lost 2 bases to trimming and J lost 6 bases, with 11 bases between them. The DNA of the CDR3 is TGTGCCAGCAGCTTAGACGCAGGGGCCGAGCAGTACTTC. Its translation: CASSLDAGAEQYF. Together with reference TRBV7-3 and TRBJ2-7, the CDR3 gives the full variable domain: GAGVSQTPSNKVTEKGKYVELRCDPISGHTALYWYRQSLGQGPEFLIYFQGTGAADDSGLPNDRFFAVRPEGSVSTLKIQRTERGDSAVYLCASSLDAGAEQYFGPGTRLTVT.

V and J are TRBV7-3 and TRBJ2-7, with D perhaps TRBD1 (6 bases). Per the germline V gene, CDR1 is SGHTA and CDR2 is FQGTGA. The ends were cut back, 3 bases at V and 4 bases at J, with 13 bases in the middle. The CDR3 length is 14 residues. Written as DNA, the CDR3 is TGTGCCAGCAGCTTTACAGGGTTGGGGTACGAGCAGTACTTC. Amino acid sequence: CASSFTGLGYEQYF.

The chain links TRBV4-1 to TRBJ2-1, with D possibly being TRBD2 (6 bases). Germline V gene sequence: CDR1 MGHRA, CDR2 YSYEKL. The V gene lost 2 bases and the J gene lost 1 base, with 9 bases spanning the gap. CDR3 length equals 15 residues. The CDR3 here is CASSQLAQSYNEQFF. DNA of the CDR3: TGCGCCAGCAGCCAACTAGCGCAATCCTACAATGAGCAGTTCTTC.

This rearrangement joins TRBV5-6 to TRBJ2-7; D is perhaps TRBD2 (5 bases). In germline, CDR1 is SGHDT, CDR2 YYEEEE. The CDR3 extends over 14 amino acids. V lost 0 bases and J 2 bases, leaving 9 bases between the germline ends. The CDR3 spells CASSLDRETYEQYF. As DNA, the CDR3 is TGTGCCAGCAGCTTGGATAGGGAGACCTACGAGCAGTACTTC. The whole variable domain, filled in from reference TRBV5-6 and TRBJ2-7, reads DAGVTQSPTHLIKTRGQQVTLRCSPKSGHDTVSWYQQALGQGPQFIFQYYEEEERQRGNFPDRFSGHQFPNYSSELNVNALLLGDSALYLCASSLDRETYEQYFGPGTRLTVT.

The chain joins TRBV10-3 to TRBJ1-3, with 9 bases matching TRBD1. V lost 3 bases to trimming and J lost 8 bases; unmatched junction nucleotides: 5. In germline, CDR1 is ENHRY, CDR2 SYGVKD. This CDR3 spans 14 amino acids. The CDR3 protein is CAISDPGTGYTIYF. The CDR3 DNA sequence: TGTGCCATCAGTGACCCCGGGACAGGGTACACCATATATTTT.